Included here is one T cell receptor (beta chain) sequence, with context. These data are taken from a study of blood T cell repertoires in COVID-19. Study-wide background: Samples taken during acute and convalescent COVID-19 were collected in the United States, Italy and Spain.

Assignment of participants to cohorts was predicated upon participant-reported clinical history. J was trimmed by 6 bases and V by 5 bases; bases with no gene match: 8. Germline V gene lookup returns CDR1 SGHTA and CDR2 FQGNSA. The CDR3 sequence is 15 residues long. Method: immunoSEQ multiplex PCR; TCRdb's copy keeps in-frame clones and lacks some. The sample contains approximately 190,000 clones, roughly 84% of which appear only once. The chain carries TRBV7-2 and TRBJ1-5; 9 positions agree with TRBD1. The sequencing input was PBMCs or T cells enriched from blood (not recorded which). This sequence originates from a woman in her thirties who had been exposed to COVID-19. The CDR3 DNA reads TGTGCCAGCAGCCCTAGGACAGGGGAAGGTCAGCCCCAGCATTTT. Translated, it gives CASSPRTGEGQPQHF.